This record covers a single TCR beta chain. It lacks a known antigen. No much larger clone exists at a distance of one base, and base qualities are not known. Ends trimmed: V by 6 bases, J by 1 base; bases unmatched to a gene: 5. The CDR3 spans 14 residues, from the cysteine through the phenylalanine. The entry retains the CDR3 DNA only, 42 bases that are in frame from base 1. The germline V gene gives CDR1 as MNHNS and CDR2 as SASEGT. This record comes from a study of shared T cell receptors in the human thymus (dated by TCRdb to 2020 to 2023). Regarding the study in general: The study examined how self-reactive, shared T-cell receptor alpha chains are generated in the human thymus.

Libraries were made using the immunoSEQ multiplex PCR assay. In its TCRdb copy, this immuneACCESS table keeps in-frame sequences only and misses some clones. Where compared with another copy, unresolved V genes explain less than half of these, and the others have no known cause. The sample table holds about 660,000 clones, of which about 90% were seen once. The ten largest account for roughly 0.0094% of the sample. The same sample was also studied in work on human thymus T cells. From that second study: Donors were immunologically healthy infants undergoing open corrective cardiac surgery for congenital heart defects in Finland. The thymus tissue came from surgical resects taken out during corrective cardiac surgery. Both the thymic and the peripheral blood repertoires appeared to show biased V and J gene segment usage. According to the related research, thymic TCR repertoires were highly overlapping among unrelated individuals. The study characterized TCR alpha and beta repertoires from seven to nine infant thymus samples and a few related peripheral blood samples. Donor ages ranged from about 7 to 244 days, and the cohort comprised 5 to 7 male and a couple of female infants. Thymocytes were freed from the tissue by mechanical means and kept at -70 degrees C as pellets of roughly 8.5-31 million cells. Genomic DNA was extracted from frozen cell pellets with a QIAsymphony instrument. Using the immunoSEQ multiplex PCR assay, the TCRB and TCRAD loci were amplified from a standardized quantity of quality-controlled genomic DNA. The amplicons spanned the V(D)J region and were long enough to cover the CDR3 and allow V and J genes to be identified. Through the commercial immunoSEQ service, the amplicons were sequenced on an Illumina platform. Primer bias and sequencing errors were corrected using previously described methods, and TCRAD and TCRB definitions followed the IMGT database. Analysis of the repertoires was done with immunoSEQ Analyzer 3.0 and VDJTools and included basic statistics, V/J segment usage, diversity estimates, rarefaction and pairwise overlap. Diversity was estimated using the Chao1, ChaoE, Efron-Thisted, Shannon and inverse Simpson indices, and was also estimated on datasets down-sampled to the size of the smallest sample. Repertoire overlap was assessed by strict matching of CDR3 nucleotide sequence, V gene and J gene, and clustering was done by Jaccard-based multidimensional scaling. Thymus samples yielded on average approximately 800,000 unique TCRB clonotypes, compared with around 91,000 from blood samples.

The source material was thymocytes. The chain is assembled from TRBV6-1 and TRBJ2-5; the junction holds 7 bases that match TRBD1. The clonotype comes from a boy younger than two with a congenital heart defect. Donor details come from another sample of the same person, matched by shared clones. The CDR3 protein is CASRGDRVQETQYF. Read as DNA, the sequence is TGTGCCAGCAGAGGCGACAGGGTCCAAGAGACCCAGTACTTC.